This T cell receptor beta chain was profiled in a study of blood T cells in healthy people across ages. The CDR3 covers 16 residues. Germline CDR1 is LGHDT and CDR2 is YNNKEL (reference sequence). Trimming cost V 4 bases and J 4 bases, with 16 bases left between them. Study-level points and caveats: In older individuals, TCR beta diversity per million T cells was lower, falling roughly linearly with age.

As regards this clonotype: What it binds is unknown.

Alongside a J-beta primer mix, a sample-barcoded 5' primer served in a second PCR lasting roughly 6 to 12 cycles. Individual samples furnished no less than 2.5 million CDR3-containing paired-end reads apiece. One entry per CDR3 protein, called by TCRdb with MiXCR from the 5' RACE reads. The sample includes about a million distinct CDR3 sequences, just over 50% seen only once; the top ten take roughly a fifth. The receptor was derived from a woman aged 55-75 years in good health. The chain is built from TRBV3-1 and TRBJ1-4, with D tentatively TRBD1 (5 bases). The specimen was blood. CDR3 DNA sequence: TGTGCCAGCAGCCGAGACAGTTCCCTCCATAATGAAAAACTGTTTTTT. Protein: CASSRDSSLHNEKLFF.